The sequence of this T cell receptor beta chain was determined in a study of radiotherapy plus CTLA-4 blockade in lung cancer. Study-level results: Radiotherapy plus ipilimumab was followed by expansion in blood of tumor-derived TCR clones.

Comment on this clone: Its specificity is unknown.

Produced via immunoSEQ multiplex PCR; TCRdb's table is partial and in-frame only. The sample has about 45,000 clones, approximately 62% seen once. Germline values: CDR1 LGHNA, CDR2 YNFKEQ. CDR3 length equals 17 residues. Trimming removed 4 bases from V and 1 base from J; junction bases left unmatched: 11. The chain joins TRBV4-2 to TRBJ2-7; TRBD2 matches at 9 bases. The receptor was isolated from a human donor with non-small cell lung cancer who had a partial response to radiotherapy plus ipilimumab. This sample comprised peripheral blood, obtained from a patient treated with radiotherapy plus ipilimumab. The CDR3 here is CASSLVPSGTLSYEQYF. The CDR3 nucleotides are TGTGCCAGCAGCCTTGTACCTAGCGGGACACTATCCTACGAGCAGTACTTC.